This T cell receptor beta chain was found in a study of beta chain features in type 1 diabetes. Since all of the isolated RNA was reverse transcribed, expressed TCRB transcripts were what got sequenced. Using immunoSEQ multiplex PCR, the repertoire was profiled, and TCRdb retains in-frame clones only, with some absent. This repertoire shows some 350,000 clones, around 9.6% found once; its top ten account for roughly 0.6%. After removal of 6 bases from V and 10 bases from J, the junction contained 12 bases not matched to a gene. Germline-derived CDR1 and CDR2 are MNHNY and SVGAGI (reference sequence). The CDR3 sequence is 15 residues long. A few counts support this clone. Antigen specificity is unknown. Study-level results: There was a moderate but significant shortening of TCRB CDR3s in all four CD4+ subsets of Type 1 diabetes patients. Naive, central memory and Treg TCRB repertoires seemed to resemble each other more closely in patients than they did in healthy donors.

This clonotype originated in a man aged 25 to 45 with type 1 diabetes. The chain combines TRBV6-6 with TRBJ2-1; 10 nucleotides align to TRBD1. The sequencing sample was made of central memory CD4+ T cells from blood. CDR3 residues: CASSLRDRGGWEQFF. The CDR3 DNA follows: TGTGCCAGCAGCCTCCGGGACAGGGGAGGATGGGAGCAGTTCTTC.